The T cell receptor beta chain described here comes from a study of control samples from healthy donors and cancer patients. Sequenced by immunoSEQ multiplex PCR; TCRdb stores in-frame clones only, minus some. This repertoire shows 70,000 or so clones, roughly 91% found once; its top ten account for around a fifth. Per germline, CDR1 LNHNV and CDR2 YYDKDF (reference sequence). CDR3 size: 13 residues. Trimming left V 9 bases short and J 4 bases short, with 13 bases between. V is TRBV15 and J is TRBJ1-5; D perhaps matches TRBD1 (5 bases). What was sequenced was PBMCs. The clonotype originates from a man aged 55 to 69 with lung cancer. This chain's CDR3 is CATRGLLNQPQHF. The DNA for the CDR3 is TGTGCCACTCGGGGCCTCCTAAATCAGCCCCAGCATTTT. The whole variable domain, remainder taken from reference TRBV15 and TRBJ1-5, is DAMVIQNPRYQVTQFGKPVTLSCSQTLNHNVMYWYQQKSSQAPKLLFHYYDKDFNNEADTPDNFQSRRPNTSFCFLDIRSPGLGDTAMYLCATRGLLNQPQHFGDGTRLSIL.